The 27 T cell receptor beta chains below were found in one sample sequenced in a study of blood T cell repertoires in COVID-19. Assay: immunoSEQ multiplex PCR; the TCRdb copy retains only in-frame clones and omits some. The sample includes 200,000 to 250,000 clones, around 84% of them seen just once. The material sequenced was peripheral blood. All receptors come from a man in his forties with acute or convalescent COVID-19.

This clone was recorded a few times. For the CDR3, the DNA is TGTGCCAGCAGCTTATCACAGGGGCTTGATGAAAAACTGTTTTTT. Translation gives CASSLSQGLDEKLFF. The rearrangement links TRBV3-1 (or the pseudogene TRBV3-2) to TRBJ1-4, with 7 positions matching TRBD1. Germline loops: CDR1 LGHDT, CDR2 YNNKEL (reference sequence). CDR3 length: 15 amino acids. The V gene end was trimmed by 5 bases and the J gene end by 6 bases; junction bases not matched to a gene: 9.

In this sample, this clone turned up a few times. This sequence joins TRBV6-2 or TRBV6-3 and TRBJ1-5; TRBD1 is a possible D gene (5 bases). Trimming removed 4 bases at V and 4 bases at J, with 20 bases between. This CDR3 region has 17 residues. From germline, CDR1 is MNHEY and CDR2 SVGEGT. The CDR3 DNA reads TGTGCCAGCAGTTCCAGGGATTTCGTGTACGGGAATCAGCCCCAGCATTTT. Translated: CASSSRDFVYGNQPQHF.

This rearrangement joins TRBV19 to TRBJ1-1; TRBD1 matches at 7 bases. CDR3 length: 15 amino acids. V shed 5 bases and J 0 bases; nucleotides not matched to a gene: 6. CDR1 and CDR2 from the germline V gene are LNHDA and SQIVND (reference sequence). The CDR3 DNA reads as TGTGCCAGTAGTTTCTCAGGGACAGTGAACACTGAAGCTTTCTTT. This gives the protein CASSFSGTVNTEAFF.

V gene TRBV5-1 combines with J gene TRBJ1-2, with TRBD1 matching 7 bases. Germline lookup yields CDR1 SGHRS and CDR2 YFSETQ. Trimming removed 0 bases from V and 8 bases from J; junction bases left unmatched: 4. The CDR3 spans 13 residues. CDR3: CASSLGTGAGYTF. The CDR3 region has the DNA TGCGCCAGCAGCTTGGGAACAGGGGCCGGCTACACCTTC. Combining the CDR3 with reference TRBV5-1 and TRBJ1-2 gives the whole variable domain KAGVTQTPRYLIKTRGQQVTLSCSPISGHRSVSWYQQTPGQGLQFLFEYFSETQRNKGNFPGRFSGRQFSNSRSEMNVSTLELGDSALYLCASSLGTGAGYTFGSGTRLTVV.

This clone occurred once. V is TRBV28 and J is TRBJ1-1; D possibly corresponds to TRBD1 (5 bases). The CDR3 is 15 residues long. V shed 3 bases and J shed 4 bases, with 15 bases lying between them. CDR1 is MDHEN and CDR2 is SYDVKM in the germline V gene. The CDR3 DNA is TGTGCCAGCAGTTTGCAGGGTATGCGGATCACTGAAGCTTTCTTT. It codes for CASSLQGMRITEAFF.

The chain recombines TRBV30 with TRBJ1-4; no definite D call. Between the trimmed V and J ends, which lost 3 bases and 6 bases, there was a span of 14 bases. The CDR3 is 14 residues long. Germline V gives CDR1 GTSNPN, CDR2 SVGIG (reference sequence). The CDR3: CAWRQPRLDEKLFF. CDR3 coding DNA: TGTGCCTGGAGACAACCAAGGCTAGATGAAAAACTGTTTTTT.

The V and J genes are TRBV28 and TRBJ2-3, with a tentative D call TRBD1 (5 bases). V was trimmed by 3 bases and J by 3 bases, leaving 10 bases between them. Germline CDR1 is MDHEN and CDR2 is SYDVKM. The CDR3 extends over 14 amino acids. The CDR3 region is CASSLARETDTQYF. The CDR3, as DNA: TGTGCCAGCAGTTTGGCCAGGGAAACAGATACGCAGTATTTT.

In this sample, this clone turned up once. The chain employs TRBV29-1 and TRBJ1-1; D gene ambiguous. Trimming took 4 bases from V and 4 from J, leaving 7 bases between them. CDR1 SQVTM and CDR2 ANQGSEA come from the germline V gene. This CDR3 has 11 residues. CDR3 loop: CSVARPTEAFF. CDR3 sequence (DNA): TGCAGCGTTGCCAGGCCCACTGAAGCTTTCTTT.

The V and J genes are TRBV3-1 (or the pseudogene TRBV3-2) and TRBJ2-7, with a tentative D call TRBD1 (6 bases). V lost 0 bases and J 2 bases, leaving 20 bases between the germline ends. Germline lookup yields CDR1 LGHDT and CDR2 YNNKEL (reference sequence). The length of the CDR3 is 18 residues. CDR3 DNA sequence: TGTGCCAGCAGCCAAGAATGCAACAGAGGACAGTCCCCCTACGAGCAGTACTTC. Its protein is CASSQECNRGQSPYEQYF.

V and J are TRBV5-8 and TRBJ2-1; TRBD2 matches at 10 bases. CDR1 is SGHTS, CDR2 YDEGEE, per germline. V gave up 0 bases and J gave up 8 bases; unmatched junction bases: 5. This CDR3 comprises 15 residues. The CDR3 DNA follows: TGTGCCAGCAGCTTGGGAAGCGGGGGGGTCTATGAGCAGTTCTTC. It yields the protein CASSLGSGGVYEQFF.

The chain uses TRBV24-1 and TRBJ1-2, with unresolved D. Trimming pared 6 bases from V and 5 bases from J, leaving 21 bases between. The CDR3 runs 16 residues. CDR1 is KGHDR and CDR2 is SFDVKD in the germline V gene. The CDR3 sequence: CATSNWVPGLGYGYTF. CDR3 in DNA: TGTGCCACCAGTAATTGGGTCCCAGGACTAGGTTATGGCTACACCTTC.

V is TRBV9 and J is TRBJ2-1, with D perhaps TRBD2 (6 bases). Trimming removed 3 bases from V and 7 bases from J, with 20 bases in between. There are 16 residues in the CDR3. From germline, CDR1 is SGDLS and CDR2 YYNGEE. The DNA of the CDR3 is TGTGCCAGCAGCGGTGAGCGTAGGGAGGTCGGGAATGAGCAGTTCTTC. Translating it yields CASSGERREVGNEQFF.

Turning to this clone: This could be a read error, since a much larger clone is one nucleotide away. The rearrangement links TRBV15 to TRBJ2-1; 12 bases line up with TRBD2. V lost 3 bases to trimming and J lost 3 bases; unmatched junction nucleotides: 0. The CDR3 length is 15 residues. Germline V lookup: CDR1 LNHNV, CDR2 YYDKDF (reference sequence). This CDR3 is CATSRTSGGYNEQFF. CDR3 sequence (DNA): TGTGCCACCAGCAGGACTAGCGGGGGCTACAATGAGCAGTTCTTC.

The V gene is TRBV4-3, the J gene TRBJ2-1, with 7 bases identical to TRBD2. CDR3 size: 15 residues. With 3 bases clipped from V and 8 bases from J, the junction kept 10 bases outside the gene matches. The germline V gene encodes CDR1 LGHNA and CDR2 YSLEER. CDR3 protein: CASSQTGTKMDEQFF. CDR3 sequence (DNA): TGCGCCAGCAGCCAGACCGGGACTAAGATGGATGAGCAGTTCTTC.

This chain uses TRBV5-1 with TRBJ2-1; 8 bases are a match to TRBD2. V was clipped by 4 bases and J by 7 bases; unmatched bases: 10. The CDR3 spans 15 residues. CDR1 is SGHRS, CDR2 YFSETQ, per germline. The CDR3 DNA sequence: TGCGCCAGCAGCGTATCCGCGGGGGGAGGAAATGAGCAGTTCTTC. Amino acid sequence: CASSVSAGGGNEQFF.

The chain recombines TRBV6-2 or TRBV6-3 with TRBJ2-3; D perhaps matches TRBD1 (5 bases). Per germline, CDR1 MNHEY and CDR2 SVGEGT. The length of the CDR3 is 15 residues. The germline V and J ends were trimmed by 2 bases and 4 bases, with 13 bases remaining between them. CDR3 loop: CASSYGASQADTQYF. CDR3 DNA sequence: TGTGCCAGCAGTTACGGGGCTAGTCAAGCAGATACGCAGTATTTT.

The chain joins TRBV19 to TRBJ1-1; no clear D gene. Trimming removed 4 bases from V and 0 bases from J, with 12 bases in between. CDR1 LNHDA and CDR2 SQIVND come from the germline V gene (reference sequence). The CDR3 covers 15 residues. The CDR3 spells CASSTGKGVNTEAFF. The DNA of the CDR3 is TGTGCCAGTAGTACGGGAAAGGGAGTGAACACTGAAGCTTTCTTT.

Here the CDR3 reads CASSEQGTTDTQYF. CDR3 nucleotide sequence: TGCGCCAGCAGTGAGCAGGGGACCACAGATACGCAGTATTTT. This chain uses TRBV10-1 with TRBJ2-3; a possible D gene is TRBD1 (6 bases). Germline V gene data show CDR1 as WNHNN and CDR2 as SYGVQD (reference sequence). Trimming took 2 bases from V and 2 from J, leaving 8 bases between them. The CDR3 covers 14 residues.

Of note for this clone: The junction differs from germline at one of its ends, possibly a read error. The V and J genes are TRBV24-1 and TRBJ2-5; D may be TRBD1 (6 bases). The CDR3 length is 15 residues. Germline CDR1 and CDR2: KGHDR and SFDVKD. CDR3 region: CATSALDSYQETQYF. Written as DNA, the CDR3 is TGTGCCACCAGTGCTTTGGACAGCTACCAAGAGACCCAGTACTTC.

The chain couples TRBV6-5 to TRBJ2-7; 9 nucleotides match TRBD1. This CDR3 spans 15 amino acids. The germline CDR1 and CDR2 sequences are MNHEY and SVGAGI. The junction had 9 bases not matched to a gene; V was cut back by 6 bases and J by 3 bases. As DNA, the CDR3 is TGTGCCAGCAGACCCCGGGACAGGGATCGCTACGAGCAGTACTTC. This encodes CASRPRDRDRYEQYF.

The CDR3 DNA reads TGTGCCAGCAGCTTGGTGGGGGGGGTAGAGACCCAGTACTTC. Translated: CASSLVGGVETQYF. This chain connects TRBV5-4 to TRBJ2-5, with TRBD2 matching 7 bases. This CDR3 is 14 amino acids long. Per the germline V gene, CDR1 is SGHNT and CDR2 is YYREEE (reference sequence). After removal of 0 bases from V and 4 bases from J, the junction contained 3 bases not matched to a gene.

V usage is TRBV28 and J usage is TRBJ1-6; the D is unclear. Germline V gives CDR1 MDHEN, CDR2 SYDVKM. Trimming stripped 7 bases from V and 7 bases from J, with 20 bases between. The CDR3 consists of 16 residues. The DNA for the CDR3 is TGTGCCAGCATGGTGTCCGGGCCAGGACTAAATTCACCCCTCCACTTT. It is translated as CASMVSGPGLNSPLHF.

V gene TRBV7-9 combines with J gene TRBJ1-2; D is perhaps TRBD1 (5 bases). In germline, CDR1 is SEHNR, CDR2 FQNEAQ (reference sequence). This CDR3 has 14 residues. V was clipped by 2 bases and J by 4 bases, with 11 bases between them. This CDR3 is CASSLIRQGYGYTF. In nucleotides, the CDR3 is TGTGCCAGCAGCTTAATCCGTCAGGGCTATGGCTACACCTTC. The whole variable domain, remainder taken from reference TRBV7-9 and TRBJ1-2, is DTGVSQNPRHKITKRGQNVTFRCDPISEHNRLYWYRQTLGQGPEFLTYFQNEAQLEKSRLLSDRFSAERPKGSFSTLEIQRTEQGDSAMYLCASSLIRQGYGYTFGSGTRLTVV.

This clone was counted once. The chain combines TRBV10-3 with TRBJ2-7, with TRBD1 as a possible D gene (6 bases). Germline V lookup: CDR1 ENHRY, CDR2 SYGVKD. CDR3 length: 12 residues. V was shortened by 6 bases and J by 6 bases, with 12 bases between the two germline ends. The CDR3: CAISPTGTEQYF. The CDR3 bases are TGTGCCATCAGCCCTACAGGGACCGAGCAGTACTTC.

V and J are TRBV10-2 and TRBJ1-6, with D perhaps matching TRBD1 (5 bases). Germline V gene data show CDR1 as WSHSY and CDR2 as SAAADI. The CDR3 covers 15 residues. V gave up 0 bases and J gave up 10 bases, with 13 bases separating them. In nucleotides, the CDR3 is TGCGCCAGCAGTGAGTCGTCCAGGGCTCTATCACCCCTCCACTTT. Its protein is CASSESSRALSPLHF.

The J gene is TRBJ2-7, the V gene TRBV6-5; 8 bases agree with TRBD2. The germline V gene encodes CDR1 MNHEY and CDR2 SVGAGI. CDR3 length: 14 amino acids. Trimming removed 5 bases from V and 2 bases from J; junction bases left unmatched: 5. Here the CDR3 DNA reads TGTGCCAGCAGTACGAGTAGCGGGGCCTACGAGCAGTACTTC. Protein product: CASSTSSGAYEQYF.

This chain links TRBV13 with TRBJ2-1, with a possible D match to TRBD2 (7 bases). The CDR3 has 17 residues. Per germline, CDR1 PRHDT and CDR2 FYEKMQ (reference sequence). V lost 7 bases to trimming and J lost 8 bases, with 27 bases between them. CDR3 sequence: CASTSLSGGARRHEQFF. CDR3 sequence (DNA): TGTGCCAGCACCTCCCTTTCTGGGGGGGCGCGTCGTCATGAGCAGTTCTTC.